What follows are 31 T cell receptor beta chains derived from one specimen sequenced in a study of T-cell reconstitution after alpha-beta-depleted transplantation in children (dated by TCRdb to about 2016). The library relied on PCR. TCRdb records Illumina HiSeq 2500 as the sequencer. TCR library preparation used molecular barcoding, with unique molecular identifiers applied to normalize quantification of the TCRbeta repertoire. TCRdb redid the processing of the public reads, applying fastp at Q25 and MiXCR, and retained in-frame beta chains. Every entry covers one CDR3 protein and lists the most common genes and DNA from its rows. The sample table shows approximately 270,000 distinct CDR3 sequences, and approximately 9.6% are seen once. Of the sample, over 9.5% falls within the top ten clones. Sequencing used PBMCs from the stem cell graft donor, obtained from the stem cell graft. The receptors were gathered from a human donor who donated a stem cell graft to a child with SCID.

This clonotype appeared many times. This chain connects TRBV25-1 to TRBJ1-6; a possible D gene is TRBD1 (6 bases). CDR3 length: 12 residues. CDR1 is MGHDK and CDR2 is SYGVNS in the germline V gene. With 7 bases removed from V and 10 bases from J, the gap between germline ends came to 11 bases. The CDR3 region is CASKGVGSPLHF. The CDR3 DNA reads as TGTGCCAGCAAGGGGGTAGGCTCACCCCTCCACTTT.

Many counts were recorded for this clonotype. One junction end disagrees with the germline gene, perhaps due to a read error. The chain joins TRBV5-1 to TRBJ2-5, with 10 positions matching TRBD2. The CDR3 extends over 15 amino acids. Per the germline V gene, CDR1 is SGHRS and CDR2 is YFSETQ. The CDR3 region is CASSLAGGLQETQYF. In nucleotides, the CDR3 is TGTGCCAGCAGTTTAGCGGGGGGCCTCCAAGAGACCCAGTACTTC.

This clonotype showed up just a few times. This sequence joins TRBV9 and TRBJ1-4; a weak D match, TRBD1 (5 bases). Germline V lookup: CDR1 SGDLS, CDR2 YYNGEE. With 4 bases removed from V and 4 bases from J, the gap between germline ends came to 11 bases. There are 14 residues in the CDR3. This CDR3 is CASSLGVGNEKLFF. Here the CDR3 DNA reads TGTGCCAGCAGCTTGGGGGTTGGTAATGAAAAACTGTTTTTT.

At least ten counts were recorded for this clonotype. The chain links TRBV10-3 to TRBJ2-2; D is unclear. The CDR3 runs 14 residues. Germline CDR1 is ENHRY and CDR2 is SYGVKD. The V gene lost 10 bases and the J gene lost 2 bases, with 14 bases spanning the gap. As DNA, the CDR3 is TGTGCCACCCAAAGACATGGTAACACCGGGGAGCTGTTTTTT. Its protein is CATQRHGNTGELFF.

CDR3 sequence: CASSLLVVRGNEQFF. CDR3 bases: TGCGCCAGCAGCTTGCTTGTAGTTAGGGGCAATGAGCAGTTCTTC. The chain recombines TRBV5-1 with TRBJ2-1; TRBD1 is a possible D gene (5 bases). CDR1 and CDR2 from the germline V gene are SGHRS and YFSETQ. CDR3 size: 15 residues. The V end lost 1 base, the J end lost 6 bases, and 14 bases lay between the germline ends.

Turning to this clonotype: One end of the junction is discordant with germline, which a read error may explain. The V and J genes are TRBV20-1 and TRBJ1-5; 7 bases map to TRBD1. This CDR3 region has 12 residues. The germline V gene encodes CDR1 DFQATT and CDR2 SNEGSKA (reference sequence). CDR3 amino acids: CSAKALGQPQHF. The CDR3 bases are TGCAGTGCCAAGGCGTTGGGACAGCCACAGCATTTT.

The sample holds a few counts of this clonotype. This rearrangement joins TRBV6-1 to TRBJ1-6, with unresolved D. The CDR3 sequence is 14 residues long. V was pared by 4 bases and J by 14 bases, with 18 bases between. The germline CDR1 and CDR2 sequences are MNHNS and SASEGT. The CDR3 loop is CASSVGSWNRTLHF. DNA for the CDR3: TGTGCCAGCAGTGTTGGCAGTTGGAATAGGACCCTCCACTTT.

This clonotype came up a few times. The chain links TRBV7-9 to TRBJ1-3; D uncertain. The V gene's germline CDR1 is SEHNR and CDR2 FQNEAQ (reference sequence). V dropped 3 bases and J dropped 0 bases, with 12 bases sitting between them. The CDR3 covers 16 residues. CDR3 sequence reads: CASSFYGVNSGNTIYF. The CDR3 nucleotides are TGTGCCAGCAGCTTTTACGGGGTTAACTCTGGAAACACCATATATTTT.

The chain uses TRBV12-3 or TRBV12-4 and TRBJ2-5; D remains unclear. The CDR3 totals 14 residues. Between the trimmed V and J ends, which lost 3 bases and 1 base, there was a span of 9 bases. The CDR3 is CASSFLQAQETQYF. The CDR3 DNA reads TGTGCCAGCAGTTTCCTGCAGGCCCAAGAGACCCAGTACTTC.

This clonotype has at least ten counts. The J gene is TRBJ2-5, the V gene TRBV24-1; unclear D gene. Per the germline V gene, CDR1 is KGHDR and CDR2 is SFDVKD. CDR3 length: 12 amino acids. V lost 2 bases, J lost 8 bases, and 8 bases lay in between. This CDR3 is CATSDSLGTQYF. The CDR3 DNA reads TGTGCCACCAGTGATTCCCTCGGAACCCAGTACTTC.

This clonotype was detected many times. The gene calls are TRBV29-1 and TRBJ1-1; no definite D call. The CDR3 sequence is 13 residues long. V shed 2 bases and J shed 4 bases, with 11 bases lying between them. Per germline, CDR1 SQVTM and CDR2 ANQGSEA. The CDR3 region has the DNA TGCAGCGTTGAACGTCAGGTATCCACTGAAGCTTTCTTT. Translated: CSVERQVSTEAFF.

CDR3 residues: CASSHQDSYGYTF. The CDR3 DNA follows: TGCGCCAGCAGCCACCAAGACAGCTATGGCTACACCTTC. The chain joins TRBV4-1 to TRBJ1-2; maybe TRBD1 (5 bases). The V gene lost 3 bases and the J gene lost 4 bases, with 9 bases spanning the gap. The CDR3 loop spans 13 amino acids. Germline CDR1 and CDR2: MGHRA and YSYEKL.

In its sample, this clonotype was seen a few times. The J gene is TRBJ1-2, the V gene TRBV12-3 or TRBV12-4, with a tentative D call TRBD1 (5 bases). The CDR3 runs 15 residues. V lost 6 bases and J lost 8, with 22 bases in between. CDR3 DNA sequence: TGTGCCAGCAGGACCAGGAGGGGAGGTGTAGACGGCTACACCTTC. Amino acids: CASRTRRGGVDGYTF.

V usage is TRBV20-1 and J usage is TRBJ2-7, with D maybe TRBD1 (5 bases). V was trimmed by 0 bases and J by 0 bases, leaving 18 bases between them. Germline V gene data show CDR1 as DFQATT and CDR2 as SNEGSKA (reference sequence). The CDR3 is 17 residues long. This CDR3 is CSARDEHPVGPSYEQYF. DNA of the CDR3: TGCAGTGCTAGAGATGAACACCCCGTGGGGCCCTCCTACGAGCAGTACTTC.

The chain recombines TRBV7-9 with TRBJ2-7, with 8 bases fitting TRBD2. The germline V gene encodes CDR1 SEHNR and CDR2 FQNEAQ (reference sequence). Trimming at V came to 3 bases and at J to 6 bases, leaving 10 bases not matched to a gene. The CDR3 sequence is 15 residues long. In DNA form, the CDR3 reads TGTGCCAGCAGCTTCGGGGGGGGGAGGCTACGCGAGCAGTACTTC. Encoded protein: CASSFGGGRLREQYF.

The chain recombines TRBV5-5 with TRBJ1-3, with D unresolved. V was shortened by 0 bases and J by 0 bases, with 7 bases between the two germline ends. The length of the CDR3 is 15 residues. Per germline, CDR1 SGHKS and CDR2 YYEKEE (reference sequence). The CDR3 spells CASSLDLSSGNTIYF. DNA for the CDR3: TGTGCCAGCAGCTTGGACTTGAGCTCTGGAAACACCATATATTTT.

The sample holds a few counts of this clonotype. The chain recombines TRBV4-2 with TRBJ1-6, with D possibly TRBD1 on 5 matching bases. V was trimmed by 0 bases and J by 5 bases, leaving 17 bases between them. The CDR3 contains 18 residues. CDR1 is LGHNA and CDR2 is YNFKEQ in the germline V gene. DNA for the CDR3: TGTGCCAGCAGCCAAGACCCCTTGGGGGTTGGGGATAATTCACCCCTCCACTTT. It translates to CASSQDPLGVGDNSPLHF.

This clonotype was seen only a few times. V is TRBV18 and J is TRBJ2-1, with 8 bases aligning to TRBD1. V lost 4 bases and J lost 9; bases outside the gene matches: 11. Germline values: CDR1 KGHSH, CDR2 LQKENI. This CDR3 comprises 15 residues. The CDR3 protein is CASSLKGQGAVEQFF. In nucleotides, the CDR3 is TGTGCCAGCTCACTAAAAGGGCAGGGGGCTGTTGAGCAGTTCTTC.

This clonotype was found a few times. This rearrangement joins TRBV7-9 to TRBJ2-7; 11 positions match TRBD2. After removal of 5 bases from V and 5 bases from J, the junction contained 5 bases not matched to a gene. The CDR3 is 14 residues long. Germline V lookup: CDR1 SEHNR, CDR2 FQNEAQ (reference sequence). CDR3 protein: CASSPGTSGDEQYF. In nucleotides, the CDR3 is TGTGCCAGCAGCCCTGGGACTAGCGGTGACGAGCAGTACTTC.

This clonotype was observed a handful of times. CDR3 bases: TGCGCCAGCAGCTTGGGTAGGTCTCGGAACGAGCAGTACTTC. It encodes CASSLGRSRNEQYF. This chain joins TRBV5-1 and TRBJ2-7; no firm D call. Germline values: CDR1 SGHRS, CDR2 YFSETQ. There are 14 residues in the CDR3. The V end lost 0 bases, the J end lost 5 bases, and 12 bases lay between the germline ends.

This clonotype was recorded many times. J is TRBJ1-1 and V is TRBV5-6, with 8 bases that match TRBD1. CDR1 and CDR2 from the germline V gene are SGHDT and YYEEEE. V lost 2 bases, J lost 5 bases, and 5 bases stayed unmatched. The CDR3 covers 14 residues. The CDR3 bases are TGTGCCAGCAGCTTTGGACAGGGAGAAACTGAAGCTTTCTTT. This encodes CASSFGQGETEAFF.

In its sample, this clonotype was seen many times. The chain recombines TRBV7-3 with TRBJ2-1, with TRBD2 as a possible D gene (6 bases). Trimming shortened V by 2 bases and J by 3 bases, and 8 bases separated the two germline ends. Germline CDR1 is SGHTA and CDR2 is FQGTGA. The CDR3 is 14 amino acids. The CDR3 nucleotides read TGTGCCAGCAGCTTAGGAGGGGACTACAATGAGCAGTTCTTC. Its translation: CASSLGGDYNEQFF.

The chain uses TRBV4-2 and TRBJ2-5, with TRBD2 matching over 12 bases. There are 15 residues in the CDR3. The germline gives CDR1 LGHNA, CDR2 YNFKEQ. Losses at the gene ends were 4 bases for V and 5 bases for J; bases not matched to a gene: 5. The CDR3 loop is CASSPLAGGRETQYF. DNA of the CDR3: TGTGCCAGCAGCCCCCTAGCGGGGGGGCGTGAGACCCAGTACTTC.

This clonotype appeared a few times. The V gene is TRBV29-1, the J gene TRBJ2-5; a weak D match, TRBD1 (7 bases). Germline CDR1 and CDR2: SQVTM and ANQGSEA. The V and J ends lost 7 bases and 5 bases respectively, with 14 bases between them. This CDR3 contains 12 residues. The CDR3, as DNA: TGCAGCGCCAGACAGGGACTGGAGACCCAGTACTTC. Protein product: CSARQGLETQYF.

This clonotype was counted ten times or more. The rearrangement uses TRBV5-1 and TRBJ2-1; tentative D call: TRBD1 (6 bases). Germline CDR1 reads SGHRS; CDR2 reads YFSETQ. V was cut by 5 bases and J by 1 base, with 13 bases left in between. This CDR3 region has 15 residues. CDR3 DNA sequence: TGCGCCAGCAGGACAGCAGGGGTTTCCTACAATGAGCAGTTCTTC. Its translation: CASRTAGVSYNEQFF.

This clonotype has a handful of counts. The chain employs TRBV10-3 and TRBJ2-7; D possibly matches TRBD1 or TRBD2 (5 bases each). The ends were cut back, 10 bases at V and 0 bases at J, with 13 bases in the middle. From germline, CDR1 is ENHRY and CDR2 SYGVKD. The CDR3 loop spans 13 amino acids. The CDR3 here is CATRPGSSYEQYF. CDR3 DNA sequence: TGTGCCACCAGGCCAGGGAGCTCCTACGAGCAGTACTTC.

This chain joins TRBV5-1 and TRBJ2-4; 7 bases align to TRBD1. Germline loops: CDR1 SGHRS, CDR2 YFSETQ. With 3 bases clipped from V and 2 bases from J, the junction kept 5 bases outside the gene matches. The CDR3 has 15 amino acids. The CDR3 loop reads CASSSQGVTKNIQYF. The DNA for the CDR3 is TGCGCCAGCAGCTCCCAGGGGGTGACCAAAAACATTCAGTACTTC.

This clonotype occurred many times. J is TRBJ2-3 and V is TRBV20-1; D remains ambiguous. The CDR3 loop spans 10 amino acids. Germline V gene sequence: CDR1 DFQATT, CDR2 SNEGSKA (reference sequence). V lost 3 bases and J 4 bases, leaving 2 bases between the germline ends. The CDR3 DNA follows: TGCAGTGCTAGTTCAGATACGCAGTATTTT. It translates to CSASSDTQYF.

The chain carries TRBV4-1 and TRBJ1-1; D gene uncertain. The V gene's germline CDR1 is MGHRA and CDR2 YSYEKL. Trimming removed 0 bases at V and 0 bases at J, with 8 bases between. This CDR3 has 15 residues. CDR3 region: CASSQEQALNTEAFF. The CDR3 region has the DNA TGCGCCAGCAGCCAAGAGCAGGCTTTGAACACTGAAGCTTTCTTT.

This clonotype showed up many times. The rearrangement links TRBV7-7 to TRBJ2-1, with 8 bases that match TRBD1. The V segment lost 4 bases and the J segment 7 bases; nucleotides outside the gene matches: 9. This CDR3 spans 15 amino acids. CDR1 and CDR2 from the germline V gene are SSHAT and FNYEAQ (reference sequence). The DNA for the CDR3 is TGTGCCAGCAGCTCCGGACAGGGTATCGGGAATGAGCAGTTCTTC. It encodes CASSSGQGIGNEQFF.

This clonotype has just a few counts. The J gene is TRBJ1-3, the V gene TRBV6-5, with TRBD1 identical over 9 bases. V trimming: 10 bases; J trimming: 0 bases; junction bases outside the gene matches: 16. The length of the CDR3 is 18 residues. The germline V gene has CDR1 MNHEY and CDR2 SVGAGI. CDR3 coding DNA: TGTGCCACCCTCGCCGGGACAGGGATCCTTACCTCTGGAAACACCATATATTTT. Its protein product is CATLAGTGILTSGNTIYF.